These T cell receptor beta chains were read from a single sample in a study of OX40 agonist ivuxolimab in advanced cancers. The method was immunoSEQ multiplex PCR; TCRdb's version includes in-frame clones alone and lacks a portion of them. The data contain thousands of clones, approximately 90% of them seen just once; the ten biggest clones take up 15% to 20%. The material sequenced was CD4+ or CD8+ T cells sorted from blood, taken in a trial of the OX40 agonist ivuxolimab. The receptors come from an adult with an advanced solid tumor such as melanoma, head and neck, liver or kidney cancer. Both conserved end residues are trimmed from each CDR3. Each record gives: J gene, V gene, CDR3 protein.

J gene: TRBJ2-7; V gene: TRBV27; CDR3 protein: ASSLSTGVRSLYEQY
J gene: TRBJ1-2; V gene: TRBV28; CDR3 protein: ASSSYRGAAEYGYT
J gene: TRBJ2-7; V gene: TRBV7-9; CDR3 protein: ASSPGTDRAYEQY
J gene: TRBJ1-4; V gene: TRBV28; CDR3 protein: ASSLLSKQGATAASEKLF
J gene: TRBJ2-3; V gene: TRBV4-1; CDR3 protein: ASSQTPGQGFTDTQY
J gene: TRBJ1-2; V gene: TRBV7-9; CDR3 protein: ASSLQGGGRGYT
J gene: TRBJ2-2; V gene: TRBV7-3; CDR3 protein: ASSQEVLAVSTGELF
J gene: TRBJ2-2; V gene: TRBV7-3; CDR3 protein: ASSSGGELF
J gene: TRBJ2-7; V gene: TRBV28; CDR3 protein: ASRGGAYEQY
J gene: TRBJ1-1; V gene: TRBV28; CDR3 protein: ASSQRVMNTEAF
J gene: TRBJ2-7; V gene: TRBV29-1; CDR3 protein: SVEDQMTGDYEQY
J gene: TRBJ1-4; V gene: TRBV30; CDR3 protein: AWSVRWTAATNEKLF
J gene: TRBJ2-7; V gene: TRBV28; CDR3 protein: ASRRQSSYEQY
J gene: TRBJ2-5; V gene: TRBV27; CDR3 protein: ASSWTGSWGQETQY
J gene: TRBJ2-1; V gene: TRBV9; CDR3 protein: ASSLGGSYNEQF
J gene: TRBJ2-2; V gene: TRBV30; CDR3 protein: AWSPQGVGELF
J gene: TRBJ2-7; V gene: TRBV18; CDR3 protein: ASSPSPIVYEQY